Following are 2 T cell receptor beta chains from one sample sequenced in a study of blood T cell repertoires in COVID-19. Generated by immunoSEQ multiplex PCR, the TCRdb table keeps only in-frame clones and is missing some. Of some 220,000 clones listed, approximately 78% were seen once; the top ten hold approximately 5.6%. The specimen sequenced was peripheral blood. The source of these receptors is a woman aged 70-85 years with COVID-19, enrolled during active disease.

The rearrangement uses TRBV18 and TRBJ1-2, with a possible D match to TRBD1 (6 bases). The CDR3 spans 17 residues. V gave up 3 bases and J gave up 1 base, with 18 bases separating them. CDR1 and CDR2 (germline): KGHSH, LQKENI. CDR3: CASSPPPQGRINYGYTF. The CDR3 DNA reads as TGTGCCAGCTCACCTCCTCCGCAGGGGCGAATTAACTATGGCTACACCTTC.

The rearrangement joins TRBV15 to TRBJ2-7, with TRBD1 as a possible D gene (5 bases). This CDR3 has 18 amino acids. Germline CDR1 is LNHNV and CDR2 is YYDKDF (reference sequence). V lost 1 base, J lost 4 bases, and 23 bases lay in between. CDR3 in DNA: TGTGCCACCAGCAGAGGGATCCTCCCGGCAGGGTCAAATTACGAGCAGTACTTC. Translation gives CATSRGILPAGSNYEQYF.